A single sample gave rise to the 19 T cell receptor beta chains below, sequenced in a study of CD8 T cells in ankylosing spondylitis. The antigens of these receptors remain unknown. Findings of the study overall: Seemingly characteristic of ankylosing spondylitis blood was a TCR beta motif consisting of 7 or 8 highly homologous variants.

TCRdb called the 5' RACE reads again in MiXCR, with one record for every CDR3 protein. The sample holds under 250,000 distinct CDR3 sequences, 7.3% seen once. Sample: blood, either unsorted or a sorted T cell fraction (not recorded which). The receptors were sampled from a male donor with ankylosing spondylitis.

The V gene is TRBV6-2 or TRBV6-3, the J gene TRBJ2-1; D is undetermined. The CDR3 contains 13 residues. Germline lookup yields CDR1 MNHEY and CDR2 SVGEGT. Trimming took 5 bases from V and 4 from J, leaving 9 bases between them. The CDR3 is CASSPHEYNEQFF. In nucleotides, the CDR3 is TGTGCCAGCAGTCCCCACGAATACAATGAGCAGTTCTTC.

There are many counts of this clonotype. This chain links TRBV21-1 with TRBJ1-1; the table gives TRBD1 as D, unverified against the DNA. TRBV21-1 is an annotated pseudogene. This CDR3 is built from 14 residues. CDR3 bases: TGTGCCACGCCTCTTAGGTACCCTGCCCCTGAAGCTTTCTTT. This sequence encodes CATPLRYPAPEAFF.

V usage is TRBV7-6 and J usage is TRBJ2-7; possibly TRBD1 for D (6 bases). The CDR3 has 14 residues. V was trimmed by 5 bases and J by 0 bases, leaving 11 bases between them. Germline V CDR1 and CDR2: SGHVS, FNYEAQ. CDR3 coding DNA: TGTGCCAGCAGCCCCGGGACACTCTCCTACGAGCAGTACTTC. This codes for CASSPGTLSYEQYF.

This clonotype has only a few counts. V gene TRBV4-2 combines with J gene TRBJ2-7; 8 nucleotides line up with TRBD2. This CDR3 comprises 14 residues. Germline trimming cut 4 bases from V and 3 bases from J; bases unmatched to any gene: 5. Germline V gives CDR1 LGHNA, CDR2 YNFKEQ. Here the CDR3 reads CASSPLGTSYEQYF. CDR3 coding DNA: TGTGCCAGCAGCCCACTCGGGACTAGCTACGAGCAGTACTTC.

This clonotype was detected many times. The V call is TRBV6-2 or TRBV6-3, the J call TRBJ2-7, with D maybe TRBD2 (6 bases). CDR3 length: 15 residues. The V gene's germline CDR1 is MNHEY and CDR2 SVGEGT. V was shortened by 6 bases and J by 2 bases, with 17 bases between the two germline ends. CDR3 DNA sequence: TGTGCCAGCAGCCCCATTATAAGGACTACCTACGAGCAGTACTTC. Protein sequence: CASSPIIRTTYEQYF.

This clonotype was recorded at least ten times. This sequence joins TRBV7-9 and TRBJ1-2; the D gene is possibly TRBD1 (5 bases). Germline V gives CDR1 SEHNR, CDR2 FQNEAQ (reference sequence). This CDR3 is 13 amino acids long. V lost 4 bases and J 5 bases, leaving 11 bases between the germline ends. The DNA of the CDR3 is TGTGCCAGCAGCTCTCGGGGGTTTTATGGCTACACCTTC. This codes for CASSSRGFYGYTF.

Ten or more counts support this clonotype. The chain joins TRBV24-1 to TRBJ2-1, with no clear D. Germline V CDR1 and CDR2: KGHDR, SFDVKD. V lost 6 bases to trimming and J lost 0 bases, with 5 bases between them. The CDR3 covers 13 residues. The CDR3 coding sequence is TGTGCCACCAGTAGTCGCTCCTACAATGAGCAGTTCTTC. Translation gives CATSSRSYNEQFF.

Worth noting for this clonotype: Just one base apart from a much larger clone, this may be a read error. V gene TRBV7-2 combines with J gene TRBJ1-1, with TRBD1 as a possible D gene (5 bases). The germline V gene encodes CDR1 SGHTA and CDR2 FQGNSA. The CDR3 is 14 residues long. CDR3 sequence reads: CASSLSDTYTEAIF. The CDR3 nucleotides are TGTGCCAGCAGCCTCTCGGACACTTATACTGAAGCTATCTTT.

This clonotype has ten or more counts. The J gene is TRBJ2-7, the V gene TRBV9; D might be TRBD1 (5 bases). Trimming took off 4 bases at V and 0 bases at J, with 14 bases between the two ends. CDR3 size: 15 residues. Germline CDR1 SGDLS, CDR2 YYNGEE. The CDR3 sequence: CASSPRDSLSYEQYF. The CDR3 DNA is TGTGCCAGCAGCCCTCGAGACAGCCTCTCCTACGAGCAGTACTTC.

The chain combines TRBV6-2 or TRBV6-3 with TRBJ2-1; TRBD2 matches at 7 bases. The germline CDR1 and CDR2 sequences are MNHEY and SVGEGT. The CDR3 runs to 15 residues. V dropped 0 bases and J dropped 8; count of bases not matched to a gene: 7. CDR3 sequence reads: CASSYSNAGAHEQFF. The CDR3 DNA follows: TGTGCCAGCAGTTACTCGAACGCGGGAGCTCATGAGCAGTTCTTC.

This clonotype was recorded many times. This sequence joins TRBV9 and TRBJ1-1, with 7 bases that match TRBD1. Germline CDR1 and CDR2: SGDLS and YYNGEE. V lost 4 bases, J lost 6 bases, and 12 bases stayed unmatched. This CDR3 is built from 15 residues. The CDR3 loop reads CASSPTGLRLPEAFF. The CDR3 DNA reads TGTGCCAGCAGCCCGACAGGGCTGAGGTTGCCTGAAGCTTTCTTT.

In the case of this clonotype: A much bigger clone sits one base away, suggesting this may be a read error. This sequence joins TRBV27 and TRBJ2-3; 9 nucleotides align to TRBD1. The better agreement between TRBJ1-5 and the DNA end casts doubt on the J call. This CDR3 has 15 amino acids. CDR1 is MNHEY, CDR2 SMNVEV, per germline (reference sequence). The CDR3 DNA follows: TGTGCCAGCAAACAGAACAGGGGGCAGGGAGATACGCAGCATTTT. Protein sequence: CASKQNRGQGDTQHF.

This clonotype has at least ten counts. This sequence joins TRBV20-1 and TRBJ1-6, with TRBD1 as a possible D gene (5 bases). The CDR3 consists of 15 residues. V was clipped by 6 bases and J by 0 bases, with 12 bases between them. Germline CDR1 DFQATT, CDR2 SNEGSKA (reference sequence). The CDR3 nucleotides read TGCAGTGCCGAGAACAGGAACTCCTATAATTCACCCCTCCACTTT. Its translation: CSAENRNSYNSPLHF.

This clonotype has a handful of counts. The chain combines TRBV11-2 with TRBJ2-7; 16 bases map to TRBD2. CDR1 is SGHAT, CDR2 FQNNGV, per germline. This CDR3 is built from 16 residues. V lost 3 bases, J lost 3 bases, and 2 bases stayed unmatched. CDR3 region: CASSLGTSGRVYEQYF. The CDR3 DNA sequence: TGTGCCAGCAGCTTGGGGACTAGCGGGAGGGTCTACGAGCAGTACTTC.

On this clonotype: A much more abundant neighbour one base away suggests this may be a read error. The chain joins TRBV12-3 or TRBV12-4 to TRBJ2-7, with D possibly TRBD1 on 6 matching bases. The CDR3 is made up of 14 amino acids. The germline V and J ends were trimmed by 6 bases and 4 bases, with 16 bases remaining between them. CDR3 bases: TGTGCCAGCAGCCCCAGGGGAGTACGGTACGAGCAGTACTTC. It codes for CASSPRGVRYEQYF.

This clonotype was found many times. The chain links TRBV27 to TRBJ2-5; D is uncertain. V was trimmed by 5 bases and J by 1 base, leaving 8 bases between them. In germline, CDR1 is MNHEY, CDR2 SMNVEV (reference sequence). The CDR3 is 13 amino acids. The DNA of the CDR3 is TGTGCCAGCAGTCGGAGCCCCCAAGAGACCCAGTACTTC. Its translation: CASSRSPQETQYF.

The sample holds many counts of this clonotype. The chain links TRBV29-1 to TRBJ1-1; D is perhaps TRBD1 (6 bases). V lost 6 bases and J 4 bases, leaving 18 bases between the germline ends. This CDR3 region has 14 residues. The germline V gene encodes CDR1 SQVTM and CDR2 ANQGSEA. The CDR3 nucleotides read TGCAGCGTACCCCGGGGACACAAAGGCACTGAAGCTTTCTTT. Residues: CSVPRGHKGTEAFF.

The sample holds many counts of this clonotype. The chain links TRBV6-1 to TRBJ2-7; the D gene is possibly TRBD2 (6 bases). With 6 bases removed from V and 0 bases from J, the gap between germline ends came to 15 bases. CDR3 length: 15 residues. Germline CDR1 is MNHNS and CDR2 is SASEGT. The CDR3 reads CASSTSGPSSYEQYF. The CDR3 DNA reads TGTGCCAGCAGCACCAGCGGGCCGAGCTCCTACGAGCAGTACTTC.

Relative to its sample, this clonotype is medium-sized. This sequence joins TRBV5-1 and TRBJ2-1; D not resolved. The germline gives CDR1 SGHRS, CDR2 YFSETQ. The CDR3 spans 15 residues. The V end was cut by 0 bases, the J end by 4 bases, with 11 bases between. For the CDR3, the DNA is TGCGCCAGCAGCTTGGACGGATTTCCTTACAATGAGCAGTTCTTC. Its translation: CASSLDGFPYNEQFF.